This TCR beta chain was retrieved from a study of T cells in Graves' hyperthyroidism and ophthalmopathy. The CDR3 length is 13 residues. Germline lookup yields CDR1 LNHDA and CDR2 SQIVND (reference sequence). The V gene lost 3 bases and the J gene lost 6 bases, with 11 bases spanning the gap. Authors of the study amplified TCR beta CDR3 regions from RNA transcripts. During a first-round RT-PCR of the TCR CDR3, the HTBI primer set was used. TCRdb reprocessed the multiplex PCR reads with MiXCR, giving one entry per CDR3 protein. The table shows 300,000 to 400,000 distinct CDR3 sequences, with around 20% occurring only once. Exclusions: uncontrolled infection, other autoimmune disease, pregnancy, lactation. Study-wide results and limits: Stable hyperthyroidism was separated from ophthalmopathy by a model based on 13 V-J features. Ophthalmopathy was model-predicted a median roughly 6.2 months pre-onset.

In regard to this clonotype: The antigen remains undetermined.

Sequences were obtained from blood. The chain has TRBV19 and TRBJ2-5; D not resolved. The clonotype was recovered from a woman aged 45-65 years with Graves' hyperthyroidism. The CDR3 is CASSIVHQKTQYF. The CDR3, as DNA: TGTGCCAGTAGTATCGTACACCAGAAGACCCAGTACTTC.